The 2 T cell receptor beta chains below come from one sample, sequenced in a study of shared clonotypes between healthy human individuals. Profiling relied on immunoSEQ multiplex PCR, and the TCRdb table lists in-frame clones only, not all of them. The sample has approximately 2.5 million clones, over 85% seen once. Sequenced: naive CD4+ T cells sorted from blood. The sample's subset: CD45RA+ positively selected. These TCRs come from a man aged 18 to 29 in good health.

The chain links TRBV13 to TRBJ2-4, with D possibly TRBD2 on 6 matching bases. Germline CDR1 is PRHDT and CDR2 is FYEKMQ (reference sequence). V gave up 4 bases and J gave up 4 bases, with 8 bases separating them. The CDR3 spans 13 residues. In DNA form, the CDR3 reads TGTGCCAGCAGCTGGGGGGAGAAAAACATTCAGTACTTC. Residues: CASSWGEKNIQYF.

Note on this clone: Different DNA sequences within this sample yield the same CDR3. The genes are TRBV2 and TRBJ1-1; D is undetermined. V dropped 6 bases and J dropped 1 base, with 6 bases sitting between them. This CDR3 region has 12 residues. The germline V gene has CDR1 SNHLY and CDR2 FYNNEI. This chain's CDR3 is CASRERNTEAFF. The CDR3 DNA follows: TGTGCCAGCAGGGAGAGGAACACTGAAGCTTTCTTT. The full variable domain, with the rest looked up from reference TRBV2 and TRBJ1-1, is EPEVTQTPSHQVTQMGQEVILRCVPISNHLYFYWYRQILGQKVEFLVSFYNNEISEKSEIFDDQFSVERPDGSNFTLKIRSTKLEDSAMYFCASRERNTEAFFGQGTRLTVV.